This TCR beta chain is drawn from a study of a mutant IDH1 vaccine in newly diagnosed glioma. Study-wide background: Treated patients, around 60% male and roughly 40% female, averaged approximately 40 years of age. Patients previously underwent radiotherapy, temozolomide, or both, and most underwent both.

Time point meaning: week 35, safety follow-up. Topical imiquimod was applied with each vaccine dose, which held 300 ug of mutant IDH1 20-mer peptide. The study enrolled donors with new WHO grade 3 or 4 IDH1-mutant, ATRX-lost astrocytomas. CDR3 length: 14 amino acids. Germline values: CDR1 LNHNV, CDR2 YYDKDF (reference sequence). The germline V and J ends were trimmed by 0 bases and 1 base, with 7 bases remaining between them. Assay used: immunoSEQ multiplex PCR; TCRdb lists only in-frame clones, some missing. The data contain around 32,000 clones, approximately 82% of them singletons. The study's findings and limits: Variations in leading peripheral T cell clonotypes appeared to have no connection with pseudoprogression.

This clone is a singleton in its sample. Its antigen is undetermined. Sequencing was performed on PBMCs, taken from a glioma patient whose treatment included an IDH1 peptide vaccine. The receptor was isolated from a woman aged 18-29 years with glioma. The J gene is TRBJ2-7, the V gene TRBV15; maybe TRBD2 (6 bases). DNA for the CDR3: TGTGCCACCAGCAGAGATCGGGGGTCCTACGAGCAGTACTTC. It specifies CATSRDRGSYEQYF.